This TCR beta chain was sequenced in a study of immune characterization of retroperitoneal liposarcoma (dated by TCRdb to the late 2010s). Libraries were constructed by PCR. Sequencing instrument: NextSeq 500. Through fastp at Q25 and MiXCR, TCRdb rebuilt clones from the public reads, retaining in-frame beta chains. Rows matching on CDR3 protein sequence are summarized as one entry with the most common DNA and genes. The sample table holds more than 9,000 distinct CDR3 sequences, of which more than 35% were seen once. The top ten constitute about 9.5% of the sample. The CDR3 covers 15 residues, taking in both the cysteine and the phenylalanine. Just CDR3 DNA is preserved here, 45 bases in frame from base 1. As encoded in the germline V gene, CDR1 is SGHAT while CDR2 is FQNNGV. V gives up 6 bases and J gives up 1 base, and the segment between their germline ends measures 15 bases. This clonotype has a handful of counts. Its antigen is not yet known. No base-level quality is on record; no much larger clone is a single base apart.

The sequence was obtained from a female donor with retroperitoneal liposarcoma. The chain links TRBV11-2 with TRBJ2-5, and TRBD1 may be the D gene, going by 6 matching bases. Sequenced: tumor tissue. The CDR3 region: CASRGGYGIQETQYF. DNA sequence: TGTGCCAGCAGAGGGGGATACGGAATCCAAGAGACCCAGTACTTC. Reference TRBV11-2 and TRBJ2-5 genes cover what lies past the CDR3, so the full variable domain is EAGVAQSPRYKIIEKRQSVAFWCNPISGHATLYWYQQILGQGPKLLIQFQNNGVVDDSQLPKDRFSAERLKGVDSTLKIQPAKLEDSAVYLCASRGGYGIQETQYFGPGTRLLVL.